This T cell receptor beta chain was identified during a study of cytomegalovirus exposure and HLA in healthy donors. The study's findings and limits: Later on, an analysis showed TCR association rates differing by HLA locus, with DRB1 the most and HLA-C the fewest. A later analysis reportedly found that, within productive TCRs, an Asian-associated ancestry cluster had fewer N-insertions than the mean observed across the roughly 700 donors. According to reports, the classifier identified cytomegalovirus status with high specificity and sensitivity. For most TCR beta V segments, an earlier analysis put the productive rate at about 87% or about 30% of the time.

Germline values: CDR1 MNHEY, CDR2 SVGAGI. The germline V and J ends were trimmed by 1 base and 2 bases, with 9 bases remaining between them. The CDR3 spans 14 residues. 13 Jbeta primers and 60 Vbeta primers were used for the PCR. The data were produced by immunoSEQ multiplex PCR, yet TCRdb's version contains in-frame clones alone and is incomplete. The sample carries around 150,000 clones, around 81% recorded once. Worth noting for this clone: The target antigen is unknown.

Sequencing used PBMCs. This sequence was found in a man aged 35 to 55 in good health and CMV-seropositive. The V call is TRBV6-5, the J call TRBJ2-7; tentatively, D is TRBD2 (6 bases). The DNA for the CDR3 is TGTGCCAGCAGTTACTATGGGGAGGCCTACGAGCAGTACTTC. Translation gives CASSYYGEAYEQYF.